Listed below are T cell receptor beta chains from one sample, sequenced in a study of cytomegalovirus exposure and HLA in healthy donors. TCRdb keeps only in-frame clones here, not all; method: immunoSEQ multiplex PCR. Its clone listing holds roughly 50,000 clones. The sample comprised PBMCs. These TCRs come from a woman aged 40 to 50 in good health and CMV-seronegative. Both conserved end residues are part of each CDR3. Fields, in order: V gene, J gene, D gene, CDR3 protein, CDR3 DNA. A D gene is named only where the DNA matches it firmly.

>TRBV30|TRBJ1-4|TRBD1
CAWAGRDSGVGKLFF
TGTGCCTGGGCCGGGCGGGACAGCGGAGTGGGAAAACTGTTTTTT
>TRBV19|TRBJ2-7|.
CASRGNWGNEQYF
TGTGCCAGTAGGGGGAATTGGGGCAACGAGCAGTACTTC
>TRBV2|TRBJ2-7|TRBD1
CASRRDRNSYEQYF
TGTGCCAGCAGGAGGGACAGAAACTCCTACGAGCAGTACTTC
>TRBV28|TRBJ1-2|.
CASSGTYYGYTF
TGTGCCAGCAGTGGGACATACTATGGCTACACCTTC
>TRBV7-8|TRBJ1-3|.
CASSSGSGNTIYF
TGTGCCAGCAGCTCCGGGTCTGGAAACACCATATATTTT
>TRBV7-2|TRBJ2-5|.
CASSLATGSAETQYF
TGTGCCAGCAGCTTAGCGACGGGGAGTGCGGAGACCCAGTACTTC
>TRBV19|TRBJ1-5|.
CASSIEAGTQPQHF
TGTGCCAGTAGTATAGAGGCAGGAACTCAGCCCCAGCATTTT
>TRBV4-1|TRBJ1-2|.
CASKGWGGSGYTF
TGCGCCAGCAAGGGTTGGGGGGGCTCTGGCTACACCTTC
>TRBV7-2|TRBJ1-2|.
CASSPSQDYGYTF
TGTGCCAGCAGCCCAAGCCAGGACTATGGCTACACCTTC
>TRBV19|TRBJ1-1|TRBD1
CASPPRDRSNTEAFF
TGTGCCAGTCCCCCCCGGGACAGATCCAACACTGAAGCTTTCTTT
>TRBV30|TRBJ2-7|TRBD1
CAWTPGTGGLVQYF
TGTGCCTGGACCCCGGGGACAGGGGGATTAGTGCAGTACTTC
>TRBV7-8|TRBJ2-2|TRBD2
CASSSWTSGRTGELFF
TGTGCCAGCAGCTCTTGGACTAGCGGGAGAACCGGGGAGCTGTTTTTT
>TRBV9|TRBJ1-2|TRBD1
CASSYGQGYGYTF
TGTGCCAGCAGCTACGGACAGGGGTATGGCTACACCTTC
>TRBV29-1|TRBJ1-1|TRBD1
CSVPHTGTGGNLNTEAFF
TGCAGCGTTCCCCACACCGGGACAGGGGGAAACCTGAACACTGAAGCTTTCTTT
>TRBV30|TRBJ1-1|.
CAWRGRGTTEAFF
TGTGCCTGGAGGGGCAGGGGAACAACTGAAGCTTTCTTT
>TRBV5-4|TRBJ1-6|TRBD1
CASSPDRVVSYNSPLHF
TGTGCCAGCAGCCCGGACAGGGTGGTCTCCTATAATTCACCCCTCCACTTT
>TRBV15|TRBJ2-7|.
CATREGGSESYEQYF
TGTGCCACCAGGGAAGGGGGTTCGGAGTCGTACGAGCAGTACTTC
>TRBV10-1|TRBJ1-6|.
CASSESRGGNSPLHF
TGCGCCAGCAGTGAGTCAAGAGGGGGTAATTCACCCCTACACTTT
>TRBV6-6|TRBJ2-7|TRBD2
CASRSSSGGPPYEQYF
TGTGCCAGCAGATCCTCTAGCGGGGGCCCACCTTACGAGCAGTACTTC
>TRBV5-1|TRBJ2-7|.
CASSSLGALRFYEQYF
TGCGCCAGCTCAAGCTTGGGGGCTCTACGCTTCTACGAGCAGTACTTC